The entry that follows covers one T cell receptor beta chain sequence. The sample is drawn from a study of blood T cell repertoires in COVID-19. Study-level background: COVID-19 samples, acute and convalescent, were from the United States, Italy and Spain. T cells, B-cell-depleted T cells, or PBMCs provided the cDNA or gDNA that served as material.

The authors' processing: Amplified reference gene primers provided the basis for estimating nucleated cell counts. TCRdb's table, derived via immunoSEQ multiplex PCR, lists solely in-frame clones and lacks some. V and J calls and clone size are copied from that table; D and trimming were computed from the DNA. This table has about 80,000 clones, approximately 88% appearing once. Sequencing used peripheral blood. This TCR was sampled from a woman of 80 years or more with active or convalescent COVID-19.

In DNA, the CDR3 is TGTGCCAGCAGTATCGGACAGGCCCGGGGTGAGCAGTACTTC. It translates to CASSIGQARGEQYF. The V call is TRBV27, the J call TRBJ2-7; 7 bases align to TRBD1. With 5 bases clipped from V and 7 bases from J, the junction kept 11 bases outside the gene matches. This CDR3 spans 14 amino acids. In germline, CDR1 is MNHEY, CDR2 SMNVEV (reference sequence).